Listed below are T cell receptor beta chains from one sample, sequenced in a study of spatial heterogeneity in lung cancer. TCRdb ran MiXCR on the 5' RACE reads and lists one entry per CDR3 protein. The sample gives approximately 92,000 distinct CDR3 sequences, roughly 12% of which show up once; over 40% is in the top ten. The source material was PBMCs, sampled at surgery. These receptors all come from a male donor with early-stage non-small cell lung cancer. Both conserved end residues are part of each CDR3. D genes are given only for firm matches.

TRBD2 TRBJ2-1 TRBV28 18 CASSLSFWGGPLYNEQFF
TRBD2 TRBJ2-1 TRBV7-2 16 CASSLTGGRSYDEQFF
TRBD1 TRBJ2-7 TRBV18 14 CASSPGTGNYEQYF
- TRBJ2-7 TRBV20-1 11 CSAAGTHEQYF
- TRBJ1-1 TRBV18 14 CASSPPPGNTEAFF
TRBD1 TRBJ2-4 TRBV2 16 CASSWDRGLAKNIQYF
TRBD1 TRBJ2-2 TRBV4-2 15 CASARDSSNTGELFF
- TRBJ2-7 TRBV15 16 CATSRGGTFSSYEQYF
- TRBJ2-2 TRBV7-2 16 CASSSAGAANTGELFF
- TRBJ1-1 TRBV5-1 14 CASSAQTGNTEAFF
- TRBJ2-7 TRBV7-9 12 CASSLVSREQYF
TRBD1 TRBJ2-7 TRBV6-2/TRBV6-3 12 CASRQGANEQYF
TRBD1 TRBJ2-3 TRBV12-5 17 CARTRDRGRMEKDTQYF
TRBD1 TRBJ2-4 TRBV6-2/TRBV6-3 16 CASSFSGQGARNIQYF
TRBD2 TRBJ2-5 TRBV7-8 16 CASSLNAGVLQETQYF
- TRBJ1-5 TRBV6-2/TRBV6-3 14 CASSYSWGGQPQHF
TRBD2 TRBJ2-1 TRBV12-3/TRBV12-4 15 CASSFGGRAVDEQFF
- TRBJ1-2 TRBV2 13 CASKPGRSYGYTF
- TRBJ2-2 TRBV6-1 14 CASSEQRNTGELFF
TRBD2 TRBJ2-7 TRBV7-3 13 CASSSGGAGEQYF
TRBD2 TRBJ2-2 TRBV6-2/TRBV6-3 17 CASTGTSGSVRTGELFF
- TRBJ2-1 TRBV20-1 15 CSARAPQGSYNEQFF
- TRBJ1-3 TRBV20-1 14 CSAEMGRRRRTIYF
TRBD2 TRBJ2-3 TRBV7-9 20 CASSQYRGQIGLAPTDTQYF
- TRBJ2-7 TRBV28 15 CASSLSDSRFYEQYF
- TRBJ1-1 TRBV28 15 CASSSPTGGNTEAFF
- TRBJ2-7 TRBV10-3 14 CAIRNDPILDEQYF
TRBD2 TRBJ2-5 TRBV7-8 14 CASRRRGGRETQYF
TRBD1 TRBJ1-1 TRBV20-1 14 CSAPRGRRNTEAFF
TRBD1 TRBJ1-1 TRBV27 16 CASSSLQGAMNTEAFF
- TRBJ2-1 TRBV7-9 15 CASSSYIAGYNEQFF
- TRBJ2-4 TRBV3-1 14 CASSQGQGGDIQYF
- TRBJ1-2 TRBV29-1 14 CSVEDWPAGGGYTF
TRBD1 TRBJ2-3 TRBV14 20 CASSPEARPRTGGGTDTQYF
- TRBJ2-5 TRBV5-4 14 CASSNGTHQETQYF
TRBD1 TRBJ2-5 TRBV7-3 13 CASSRGTEETQYF
- TRBJ2-2 TRBV23-1 16 CASSPLEGPDTGELFF
TRBD2 TRBJ2-7 TRBV14 14 CASSQDRSGRRQYF
TRBD1 TRBJ2-3 TRBV5-5 17 CASSSATGALSTDTQYF
- TRBJ2-7 TRBV29-1 14 CSVVFGRGSYEQYF
TRBD1 TRBJ2-1 TRBV2 13 CARGTGDNHEQFF
- TRBJ1-5 TRBV9 15 CASSVGQGGNQPQHF